A selection of T cell receptor beta chains follows, all from one sample in a study of shared clonotypes between healthy human individuals. The data were produced by immunoSEQ multiplex PCR, yet TCRdb's version contains in-frame clones alone and is incomplete. The profile shows about 2.1 million clones, about 93% of them singletons. Sequencing used naive CD8+ T cells from PBMCs. The receptors stem from a man aged 18 to 30 in good health. Some clones in this sample may be carry-over from other donors' samples. The CDR3 runs from the conserved cysteine through the conserved F or W.

>TRBV27|TRBJ1-2
CASTAQGDLGGYTF
>TRBV27|TRBJ1-2
CASSLGDNYGYTF
>TRBV2|TRBJ2-4
CASSEGPGNKNIQYF
>TRBV11-1|TRBJ2-1
CASSPAEGIKYNEQFF
>TRBV9|TRBJ2-7
CASSRLAGFNEQYF
>TRBV28|TRBJ1-5
CASSFPGRGQPQHF
>TRBV12-5|TRBJ2-2
CASGFGGRAIHTGELFF
>TRBV2|TRBJ2-7
CASFSVRAGGSSYEQYF
>TRBV11-2|TRBJ2-1
CASSSRDSSNEQFF
>TRBV7-9|TRBJ2-5
CASSPRSPGQETQYF
>TRBV19|TRBJ2-7
CASSITGRYEQYF
>TRBV4-1|TRBJ1-1
CASSPAAMVMNTEAFF
>TRBV28|TRBJ2-3
CASSPWTEAANTDTQYF
>TRBV25-1|TRBJ1-1
CASRAAGVSTEAFF
>TRBV5-1|TRBJ1-1
CASSPITGTLNTEAFF
>TRBV28|TRBJ1-4
CASSFTGGQGKLFF
>TRBV27|TRBJ2-1
CASTSRIDFDEQFF